The T cell receptor (beta chain) under discussion was sequenced for a study of blood T cell repertoires in COVID-19. About the research overall: The study drew acute and convalescent COVID-19 samples from the United States, Italy and Spain. T cells, B-cell-depleted T cells, or PBMCs provided the cDNA or gDNA that served as material.

Authors' data handling: Estimated nucleated cell counts came from reference gene primer amplification. TCRdb's copy holds only in-frame clones and misses some; the assay was immunoSEQ multiplex PCR. V and J calls and clone size are copied from that table; D and trimming were computed from the DNA. The repertoire holds about 310,000 clones, with about 89% as singletons. The germline V gene encodes CDR1 KGHSH and CDR2 LQKENI. The CDR3 is made up of 15 amino acids. Trimming cost V 3 bases and J 4 bases, with 14 bases left between them. The TCR sequence derives from a woman between 45 and 60 years old who had recovered from COVID-19. The sample was peripheral blood. The rearrangement joins TRBV18 to TRBJ2-3; weak D call: TRBD2 (6 bases). This chain's CDR3 is CASSPVGGGADTQYF. CDR3 nucleotide sequence: TGTGCCAGCTCACCGGTCGGGGGTGGCGCAGATACGCAGTATTTT.